These 2 T cell receptor beta chains share one sample of origin, sequenced in a study of OX40 agonist ivuxolimab in advanced cancers. Repertoires were generated with immunoSEQ multiplex PCR, while TCRdb's copy carries only in-frame clones and drops some. Seen here are some 65,000 clones, about 85% observed once, and the top ten hold roughly 4%. The sample in question was CD4+ or CD8+ T cells sorted from blood, obtained in a trial of the OX40 agonist ivuxolimab. These receptors all come from an adult with an advanced solid tumor such as melanoma, head and neck, liver or kidney cancer.

CDR3 loop: CASTLGQSTDTQYF. The CDR3 nucleotides are TGTGCCAGCACCTTAGGACAGAGCACAGATACGCAGTATTTT. The V call is TRBV6-5, the J call TRBJ2-3; maybe TRBD1 (6 bases). Germline loops: CDR1 MNHEY, CDR2 SVGAGI. CDR3 length: 14 amino acids. The V end lost 7 bases, the J end lost 0 bases, and 11 bases lay between the germline ends.

The chain uses TRBV5-1 and TRBJ1-4; perhaps TRBD1 as D (6 bases). The CDR3 covers 14 residues. Germline loops: CDR1 SGHRS, CDR2 YFSETQ. V was shortened by 5 bases and J by 5 bases, with 13 bases between the two germline ends. The CDR3: CASRPGQPNEKLFF. CDR3 nucleotides: TGCGCCAGCAGGCCCGGACAGCCCAATGAAAAACTGTTTTTT.